This T cell receptor (beta chain) was recovered during a study of blood T cell repertoires in COVID-19. Clones were read by immunoSEQ multiplex PCR, and TCRdb kept only the in-frame ones, dropping some. The sample consists of about 310,000 clones, roughly 86% of them appearing once. Sequenced sample: PBMCs or T cells enriched from blood (not recorded which). The TCR originated in a woman aged 18-29 years who had recovered from COVID-19.

CDR3 protein: CASSASNTGELFF. The CDR3 bases are TGTGCCAGCAGCGCGTCGAACACCGGGGAGCTGTTTTTT. V and J are TRBV7-3 and TRBJ2-2, with D unclear. This CDR3 has 13 residues. Germline CDR1 and CDR2: SGHTA and FQGTGA. Trimming took 5 bases from V and 0 from J, leaving 4 bases between them.